These T cell receptor beta chains were read from a single sample in a study of T cells after yellow fever vaccination. TCRdb independently ran MiXCR on the 5' RACE reads; one entry per CDR3 protein. The repertoire has under 400,000 distinct CDR3 sequences, around 10% of them found once; the top ten carry roughly 18%. The sample in question was PBMCs, obtained on the day of the first yellow fever vaccination. Receptors originate from a man aged 18 to 35 who received the YFV17D yellow fever vaccine. Both conserved end residues are part of each CDR3. A D gene is named only where the DNA matches it firmly. Clone sizes are given selectively: once, few, many, or a class where the clone is expanded.

J	size	V	D	DNA	CDR3
TRBJ1-5	-	TRBV6-2/TRBV6-3	-	TGTGCCAGCAGTTACTCTGACCGAAAAAGGAGCAATCAGCCCCAGCATTTT	CASSYSDRKRSNQPQHF
TRBJ2-3	few	TRBV5-4	-	TGTGCCAGCAGCTTGAGTAGGGGGACCTACACAGATACGCAGTATTTT	CASSLSRGTYTDTQYF
TRBJ2-1	-	TRBV5-4	-	TGTGCCAGCAGCTTGGGCCGGAACTCCTACAATGAGCAGTTCTTC	CASSLGRNSYNEQFF
TRBJ2-3	few	TRBV27	TRBD2	TGTGCCAGCAGGGACGGGAGGGGCACAGATACGCAGTATTTT	CASRDGRGTDTQYF
TRBJ1-6	-	TRBV5-6	-	TGTGCCAGGAGCCCGGACGGAGGCTATAATTCACCCCTCCACTTT	CARSPDGGYNSPLHF
TRBJ2-3	-	TRBV5-4	TRBD2	TGTGCCAGCATCCCCGGACTAGCGGCTAGCACAGATACGCAGTATTTT	CASIPGLAASTDTQYF
TRBJ2-1	-	TRBV15	-	TGTGCCACCAGCAGAGATCCAGTTTCCTACAATGAGCAGTTCTTC	CATSRDPVSYNEQFF
TRBJ1-5	few	TRBV20-1	-	TGCAGTGCTAGAGACAGACTAATGGGCAATCAGCCCCAGCATTTT	CSARDRLMGNQPQHF
TRBJ2-2	few	TRBV6-1	TRBD1	TGTGCCAGCAGTGGAGACCAGGACAGGGGGCTAGAATACCCGAACGTCGGGGAGCTGTTTTTT	CASSGDQDRGLEYPNVGELFF
TRBJ2-3	few	TRBV20-1	TRBD1	TGCAGTGCTAGAGTCAGGACAGGGGCCGATACGCAGTATTTT	CSARVRTGADTQYF
TRBJ1-3	few	TRBV6-1	TRBD1	TGTGCCACCTGGACAGGGTCTGGAAACACCATATATTTT	CATWTGSGNTIYF
TRBJ2-1	many	TRBV19	-	TGTGCCAGTAGTACAGGGAGCTCCTACAATGAGCAGTTCTTC	CASSTGSSYNEQFF
TRBJ1-3	few	TRBV4-1	-	TGCGCCAGCAGCCAACAGGCCAGGACTGGAAACACCATATATTTT	CASSQQARTGNTIYF
TRBJ1-2	few	TRBV7-2	TRBD1	TGTGCCAGCAGCCCTGGACAGGGGGCTGGTGGCTACACCTTC	CASSPGQGAGGYTF
TRBJ1-2	few	TRBV20-1	-	TGCAGTGCTAGGCAGGGGTTTAACTATGGCTACACCTTC	CSARQGFNYGYTF
TRBJ1-1	many	TRBV3-1	-	TGTGCCAGCAGCCAAGCTTCTATGAACACTGAAGCTTTCTTT	CASSQASMNTEAFF
TRBJ1-2	-	TRBV24-1	-	TGTGCCACCAGTGATCCACACAGGGATGGCTACACCTTC	CATSDPHRDGYTF
TRBJ1-5	-	TRBV29-1	-	TGCAGCGTTGCGTCGGGCTTAAATCAGCCCCAGCATTTT	CSVASGLNQPQHF
TRBJ2-7	few	TRBV25-1	TRBD1	TGTGCCAGCAGGGCTACGGACAGGGCTGACGAGCAGTACTTC	CASRATDRADEQYF
TRBJ2-3	-	TRBV12-3/TRBV12-4	-	TGTGCCAGCAGTTTTGGGATAGGGAGGGGGGATACGCAGTATTTT	CASSFGIGRGDTQYF
TRBJ2-1	few	TRBV5-1	TRBD2	TGCGCCAGCAGCTTGGGGCTAGCGGGGGGCACCTACAATGAGCAGTTCTTC	CASSLGLAGGTYNEQFF
TRBJ2-3	-	TRBV15	TRBD2	TGTGCCACCAGCAGGAAACTAGCGGGGGCCACAGATACGCAGTATTTT	CATSRKLAGATDTQYF
TRBJ2-3	-	TRBV11-2	-	TGTGCCAGCAGCGGAGGGATGCAATTATGGACCCTCCCAGATACGCAGTATTTT	CASSGGMQLWTLPDTQYF
TRBJ2-2	-	TRBV20-1	-	TGCAGTCTTAAGGGGGGGCAAACCGGGGAGCTGTTTTTT	CSLKGGQTGELFF
TRBJ2-3	few	TRBV6-6	-	TGTGCCAGCAGTTATGGGCCGACGCAGTATTTT	CASSYGPTQYF
TRBJ2-1	few	TRBV2	-	TGTGCCAGCAGTGAAGGCCCTGTAGCCTACAATGAGCAGTTCTTC	CASSEGPVAYNEQFF
TRBJ1-3	few	TRBV25-1	-	TGTGCCAGCAGCGCGACAGGCAACTCTGGAAACACCATATATTTT	CASSATGNSGNTIYF
TRBJ1-2	few	TRBV27	-	TGTGCCAGCAGTGCCCAAAGGGGTCACCGGCCCTCTAACTATGGCTACACCTTC	CASSAQRGHRPSNYGYTF
TRBJ2-4	-	TRBV20-1	TRBD2	TGCAGTGCCCCGAGGAGCGGGGGTTCCAAAAACATTCAGTACTTC	CSAPRSGGSKNIQYF
TRBJ2-1	-	TRBV13	TRBD2	TGTGCCAGCAGCTTAAATGGCGGGGGGAGCTCCTACAATGAGCAGTTCTTC	CASSLNGGGSSYNEQFF
TRBJ2-2	many	TRBV5-1	-	TGCGCCAGCAGCTTGGCACAGGGAGGGCCAACCGGGGAGCTGTTTTTT	CASSLAQGGPTGELFF
TRBJ2-1	few	TRBV23-1	-	TGCGCCAGCAGTCCCGCGGCAGAGGATGAGCAGTTCTTC	CASSPAAEDEQFF
TRBJ2-3	-	TRBV20-1	TRBD2	TGCAGTGCTCCAGCGGGGGGGCAGTCAGATACGCAGTATTTT	CSAPAGGQSDTQYF
TRBJ2-3	many	TRBV4-3	TRBD2	TGCGCCAGCAGCCAAGCCGGACTAGCGGCCAGCACAGATACGCAGTATTTT	CASSQAGLAASTDTQYF
TRBJ1-5	-	TRBV6-1	TRBD1	TGTGCCACACAAGAACAGGGGGATAAGCAGCCCCAGCATTTT	CATQEQGDKQPQHF
TRBJ2-1	-	TRBV20-1	-	TGCAGTGTGGAGGGGGTCCTCAATGAGCAGTTCTTC	CSVEGVLNEQFF
TRBJ2-3	-	TRBV24-1	-	TGTGCCACCAGTGATTTTAGGGGAGATACGCAGTATTTT	CATSDFRGDTQYF
TRBJ1-1	-	TRBV7-2	TRBD1	TGTGCCAGCAGCCCGTGGGACAGAAGCACTGAAGCTTTCTTT	CASSPWDRSTEAFF
TRBJ1-5	few	TRBV7-2	-	TGTGCCAGCAGCTTTTATACGGGGGCGGTACAGCCCCAGCATTTT	CASSFYTGAVQPQHF
TRBJ2-2	few	TRBV5-1	TRBD1	TGCGCCAGCAGCCTAGGACAGGGGGGGAACACCGGGGAGCTGTTTTTT	CASSLGQGGNTGELFF
TRBJ2-2	-	TRBV7-2	TRBD2	TGTGCCAGCAGCTTAGTTAGCGGGGGCTACACCGGGGAGCTGTTTTTT	CASSLVSGGYTGELFF
TRBJ1-2	-	TRBV20-1	-	TGCAGTGCTAGAGATCCAGGGAGCTATGGCTACACCTTC	CSARDPGSYGYTF
TRBJ2-2	few	TRBV7-9	TRBD2	TGTGCCAGCAGTAATAGCGGGAGGAACACCGGGGAGCTGTTTTTT	CASSNSGRNTGELFF
TRBJ2-2	-	TRBV12-3/TRBV12-4	-	TGTGCCAGCAGGCCGGCGGGCGGGGACGGGGAGCTGTTTTTT	CASRPAGGDGELFF
TRBJ2-1	-	TRBV6-1	-	TGTGCCAGCAGACAAAATGGGGCAACAGCAGGCGAGCAGTTCTTC	CASRQNGATAGEQFF
TRBJ1-1	few	TRBV21-1	-	TGTGCCAGCAGCAAAGGGGCGGTTAGGAGGTTGAACACTGAAGCTTTCTTT	CASSKGAVRRLNTEAFF
TRBJ2-3	few	TRBV28	-	TGTGCCAGCAGTTTTTCCCCCAATTTGGATACGCAGTATTTT	CASSFSPNLDTQYF
TRBJ2-6	few	TRBV5-1	-	TGCGCCAGCAGCTTGGAGGCGGGCTCTGGGGCCAACGTCCTGACTTTC	CASSLEAGSGANVLTF
TRBJ1-6	few	TRBV18	-	TGTGCCAGCTCACCGGGAGGCACTACAGGGACCTATAATTCACCCCTCCACTTT	CASSPGGTTGTYNSPLHF
TRBJ2-2	-	TRBV11-2	-	TGTGCAGGACGGTTAGGGACGAACACCGGGGAGCTGTTTTTT	CAGRLGTNTGELFF
TRBJ1-2	few	TRBV7-2	-	TGTGCCAGCAGTTTTCATTCGTTGGGGGGCGGCTACACCTTC	CASSFHSLGGGYTF
TRBJ2-4	few	TRBV3-1	TRBD1	TGTGCCAGCAGCCTTGGACAGGCGGACATTCAGTACTTC	CASSLGQADIQYF
TRBJ2-1	-	TRBV5-1	-	TGCGCCAGCAGCTGGGGTAGCGGTACCTTCCATGAGCAGTTCTTC	CASSWGSGTFHEQFF
TRBJ1-2	many	TRBV5-1	-	TGCGCCAGCAGCTTGGCCGGCAGCAACTATGGCTACACCTTC	CASSLAGSNYGYTF
TRBJ2-3	few	TRBV29-1	-	TGCAGCGTCCGAAAGGGCACAGATACGCAGTATTTT	CSVRKGTDTQYF